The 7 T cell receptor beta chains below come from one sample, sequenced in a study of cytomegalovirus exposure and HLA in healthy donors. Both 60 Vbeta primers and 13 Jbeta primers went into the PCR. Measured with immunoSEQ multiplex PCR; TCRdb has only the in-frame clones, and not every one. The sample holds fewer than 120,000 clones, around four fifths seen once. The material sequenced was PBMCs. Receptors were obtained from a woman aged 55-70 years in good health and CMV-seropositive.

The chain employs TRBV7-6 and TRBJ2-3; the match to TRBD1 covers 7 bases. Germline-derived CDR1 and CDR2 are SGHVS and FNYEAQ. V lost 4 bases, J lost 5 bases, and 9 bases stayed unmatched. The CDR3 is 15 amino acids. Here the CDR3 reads CASSSYRGREDTQYF. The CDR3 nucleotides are TGTGCCAGCAGCTCATACAGGGGTCGCGAAGATACGCAGTATTTT.

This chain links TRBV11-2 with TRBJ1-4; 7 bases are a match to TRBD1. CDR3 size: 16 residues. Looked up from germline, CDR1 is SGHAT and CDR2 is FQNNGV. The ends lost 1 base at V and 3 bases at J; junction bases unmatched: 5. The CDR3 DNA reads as TGTGCCAGCAGCTTAGGCTACAGGGGAGCTAATGAAAAACTGTTTTTT. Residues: CASSLGYRGANEKLFF. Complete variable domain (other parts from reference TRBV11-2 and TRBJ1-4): EAGVAQSPRYKIIEKRQSVAFWCNPISGHATLYWYQQILGQGPKLLIQFQNNGVVDDSQLPKDRFSAERLKGVDSTLKIQPAKLEDSAVYLCASSLGYRGANEKLFFGSGTQLSVL.

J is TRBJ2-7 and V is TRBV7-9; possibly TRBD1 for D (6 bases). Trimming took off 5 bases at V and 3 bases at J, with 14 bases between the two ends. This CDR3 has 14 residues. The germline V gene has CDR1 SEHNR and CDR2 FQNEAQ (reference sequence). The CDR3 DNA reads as TGTGCCAGCAGCCCCCGGGACAAGGTCTACGAGCAGTACTTC. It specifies CASSPRDKVYEQYF.

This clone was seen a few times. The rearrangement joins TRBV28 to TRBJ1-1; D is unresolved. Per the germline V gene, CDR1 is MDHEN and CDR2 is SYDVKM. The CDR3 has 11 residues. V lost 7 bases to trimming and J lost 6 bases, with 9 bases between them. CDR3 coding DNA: TGTGCCAGCACGGGGAGGTCTGAAGCTTTCTTT. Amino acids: CASTGRSEAFF.

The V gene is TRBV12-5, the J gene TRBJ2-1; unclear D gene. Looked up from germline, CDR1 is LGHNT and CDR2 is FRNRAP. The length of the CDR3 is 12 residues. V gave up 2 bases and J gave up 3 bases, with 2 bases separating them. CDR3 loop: CASGLYYNEQFF. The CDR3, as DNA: TGTGCTAGTGGTTTGTACTACAATGAGCAGTTCTTC.

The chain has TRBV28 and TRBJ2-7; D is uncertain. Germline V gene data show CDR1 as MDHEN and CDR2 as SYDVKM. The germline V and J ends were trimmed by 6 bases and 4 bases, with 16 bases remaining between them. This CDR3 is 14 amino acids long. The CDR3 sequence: CASSVLSPSYEQYF. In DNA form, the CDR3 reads TGTGCCAGCAGCGTTTTATCTCCGAGTTACGAGCAGTACTTC.

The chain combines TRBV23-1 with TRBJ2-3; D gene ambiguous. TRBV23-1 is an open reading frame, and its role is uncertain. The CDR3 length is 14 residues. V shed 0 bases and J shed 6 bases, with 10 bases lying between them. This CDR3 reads CASSQSNSRDTQYF. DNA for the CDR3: TGCGCCAGCAGTCAATCGAACAGCAGGGATACGCAGTATTTT.